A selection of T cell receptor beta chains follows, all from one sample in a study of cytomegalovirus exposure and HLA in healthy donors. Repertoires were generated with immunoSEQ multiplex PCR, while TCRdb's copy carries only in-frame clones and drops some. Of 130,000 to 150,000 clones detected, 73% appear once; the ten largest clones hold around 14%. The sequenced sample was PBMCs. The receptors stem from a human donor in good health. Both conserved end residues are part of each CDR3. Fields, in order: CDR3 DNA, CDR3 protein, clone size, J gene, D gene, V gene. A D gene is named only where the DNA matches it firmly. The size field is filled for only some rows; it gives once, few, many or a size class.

cdr3_nt: TGTGCCAGTAGTATAGGGCAGATCAATCAGCCCCAGCATTTT; cdr3_aa: CASSIGQINQPQHF; clone_size: .; j_call: TRBJ1-5; d_call: .; v_call: TRBV19
cdr3_nt: TGTGCCAGCAGCCTAACTTCGGGGGGCCCCACAGATACGCAGTATTTT; cdr3_aa: CASSLTSGGPTDTQYF; clone_size: .; j_call: TRBJ2-3; d_call: .; v_call: TRBV7-8
cdr3_nt: TGTGCCAGTAGTATAGTGGCTAGCGGCAATGAGCAGTTCTTC; cdr3_aa: CASSIVASGNEQFF; clone_size: .; j_call: TRBJ2-1; d_call: TRBD2; v_call: TRBV19
cdr3_nt: TGTGCCAGCAGCTTAAACAGGGGCTACGAGCAGTACTTC; cdr3_aa: CASSLNRGYEQYF; clone_size: .; j_call: TRBJ2-7; d_call: TRBD1; v_call: TRBV7-8
cdr3_nt: TGTGCCATCAGACACCCAGGACTGAGCACAGATACGCAGTATTTT; cdr3_aa: CAIRHPGLSTDTQYF; clone_size: once; j_call: TRBJ2-3; d_call: .; v_call: TRBV10-3
cdr3_nt: TGTGCCAGCAGTCGAGGTGGACAGGGCTTGCAGCCCCAGCATTTT; cdr3_aa: CASSRGGQGLQPQHF; clone_size: few; j_call: TRBJ1-5; d_call: TRBD1; v_call: TRBV6-5
cdr3_nt: TGCAGCGTTGTCCAGGGGGCGCAAACCGGGGAGCTGTTTTTT; cdr3_aa: CSVVQGAQTGELFF; clone_size: .; j_call: TRBJ2-2; d_call: TRBD1; v_call: TRBV29-1
cdr3_nt: TGTGCCAGCAGTGAGTCTCCAGGGGGGAATGAAAAACTGTTTTTT; cdr3_aa: CASSESPGGNEKLFF; clone_size: .; j_call: TRBJ1-4; d_call: TRBD1; v_call: TRBV6-4
cdr3_nt: TGTGCCAGCAGCTTTTGGGCTGCAAACTATGGCTACACCTTC; cdr3_aa: CASSFWAANYGYTF; clone_size: .; j_call: TRBJ1-2; d_call: .; v_call: TRBV7-9
cdr3_nt: TGTGCCAGCAGCGGTGGGGCGTCCTATGGCTACACCTTC; cdr3_aa: CASSGGASYGYTF; clone_size: .; j_call: TRBJ1-2; d_call: .; v_call: TRBV11-2
cdr3_nt: TGTGCCAGCAGCCGCGCTTCCGACGGGAGTTCACCCCTCCACTTT; cdr3_aa: CASSRASDGSSPLHF; clone_size: .; j_call: TRBJ1-6; d_call: .; v_call: TRBV7-8
cdr3_nt: TGTGCCAGCAGCCACGGACTGGGAGTCTACGAGCAGTACTTC; cdr3_aa: CASSHGLGVYEQYF; clone_size: once; j_call: TRBJ2-7; d_call: .; v_call: TRBV27
cdr3_nt: TGTGCCAGCAGCGTAGGGGGGGGCACTAACTATGGCTACACCTTC; cdr3_aa: CASSVGGGTNYGYTF; clone_size: .; j_call: TRBJ1-2; d_call: .; v_call: TRBV9
cdr3_nt: TGCAGTGCGGTCCCTAGCTACGAGCAGTACTTC; cdr3_aa: CSAVPSYEQYF; clone_size: .; j_call: TRBJ2-7; d_call: .; v_call: TRBV20-1
cdr3_nt: TGTGCCAGCAGCTTTGAACTAGTACCCTACGAGCAGTACTTC; cdr3_aa: CASSFELVPYEQYF; clone_size: .; j_call: TRBJ2-7; d_call: .; v_call: TRBV9
cdr3_nt: TGTGCCACCAAGTTTGGGGGGGAAAATTTCTACGAGCAGTACTTC; cdr3_aa: CATKFGGENFYEQYF; clone_size: few; j_call: TRBJ2-7; d_call: TRBD2; v_call: TRBV15
cdr3_nt: TGTGCCAGCAGCTCACCCCCTGCGGGGAACAACGAGCAGTACTTC; cdr3_aa: CASSSPPAGNNEQYF; clone_size: .; j_call: TRBJ2-7; d_call: .; v_call: TRBV11-2
cdr3_nt: TGTGCCAGCAGCCAAGACGAGGTGGGGGGCTACAATGAGCAGTTCTTC; cdr3_aa: CASSQDEVGGYNEQFF; clone_size: .; j_call: TRBJ2-1; d_call: .; v_call: TRBV4-2
cdr3_nt: TGTGCCAGCAGCGCCGAGGGTTCTGGGGCCAACGTCCTGACTTTC; cdr3_aa: CASSAEGSGANVLTF; clone_size: .; j_call: TRBJ2-6; d_call: .; v_call: TRBV21-1
cdr3_nt: TGCGCCAGCAGCCAAGCGCAGGGAGGGACTGAAGCTTTCTTT; cdr3_aa: CASSQAQGGTEAFF; clone_size: once; j_call: TRBJ1-1; d_call: .; v_call: TRBV4-1
cdr3_nt: TGTGCCAGCAGTTTATCGATGGGGACAGGGAGGGAGCAGTACTTC; cdr3_aa: CASSLSMGTGREQYF; clone_size: .; j_call: TRBJ2-7; d_call: TRBD1; v_call: TRBV27
cdr3_nt: TGTGCCACCAGCAGAGGCGAACAGCAGCCCCAGCATTTT; cdr3_aa: CATSRGEQQPQHF; clone_size: .; j_call: TRBJ1-5; d_call: .; v_call: TRBV15
cdr3_nt: TGTGCCACTCAGACCCCCGGGGCCTACGAGCAGTACTTC; cdr3_aa: CATQTPGAYEQYF; clone_size: .; j_call: TRBJ2-7; d_call: .; v_call: TRBV25-1
cdr3_nt: TGTGCCAGCAGCTTAGGACAGATCATGAACACTGAAGCTTTCTTT; cdr3_aa: CASSLGQIMNTEAFF; clone_size: .; j_call: TRBJ1-1; d_call: .; v_call: TRBV11-1
cdr3_nt: TGTGCCAGCAGGCAGGTTTTTGATGAAAAACTGTTTTTT; cdr3_aa: CASRQVFDEKLFF; clone_size: few; j_call: TRBJ1-4; d_call: .; v_call: TRBV6-1
cdr3_nt: TGTGCCAGTAGTTCCCGACCGAGCGAGTGGACTAGCAGCAATGAGCAGTTCTTC; cdr3_aa: CASSSRPSEWTSSNEQFF; clone_size: .; j_call: TRBJ2-1; d_call: TRBD2; v_call: TRBV19
cdr3_nt: TGTGCCAGCAATTCGGGGGAGTACAATGAGCAGTTCTTC; cdr3_aa: CASNSGEYNEQFF; clone_size: few; j_call: TRBJ2-1; d_call: .; v_call: TRBV6-1
cdr3_nt: TGCGCCAGCAGCTTGGTCCGATACGGACTAGCGGGAGGAGCCTACAATGAGCAGTTCTTC; cdr3_aa: CASSLVRYGLAGGAYNEQFF; clone_size: .; j_call: TRBJ2-1; d_call: TRBD2; v_call: TRBV5-1
cdr3_nt: TGTGTCTCCATGGGGCAGGACGCGGGATACAATGAGCAGTTCTTC; cdr3_aa: CVSMGQDAGYNEQFF; clone_size: once; j_call: TRBJ2-1; d_call: .; v_call: TRBV7-9
cdr3_nt: TGTGCCAGCAGTGGCCTAGCGGGAGGAAGGAGCTCCTACAATGAGCAGTTCTTC; cdr3_aa: CASSGLAGGRSSYNEQFF; clone_size: .; j_call: TRBJ2-1; d_call: TRBD2; v_call: TRBV25-1
cdr3_nt: TGCGCCAGCAGCCAAGAAGGGGGCTCCGGGCAGCCCCAGCATTTT; cdr3_aa: CASSQEGGSGQPQHF; clone_size: .; j_call: TRBJ1-5; d_call: TRBD1; v_call: TRBV4-1
cdr3_nt: TGTGCCAGCAGCCAGGGGTACCTTTACAATGAGCAGTTCTTC; cdr3_aa: CASSQGYLYNEQFF; clone_size: .; j_call: TRBJ2-1; d_call: .; v_call: TRBV7-9
cdr3_nt: TGTGCCAGCAGTTTATCCGGACAACGTCAGCCCCAGCATTTT; cdr3_aa: CASSLSGQRQPQHF; clone_size: .; j_call: TRBJ1-5; d_call: .; v_call: TRBV28
cdr3_nt: TGCGCCAGCAAGAGGGGAGTAGCGGGGGGAGACTACGAGCAGTACTTC; cdr3_aa: CASKRGVAGGDYEQYF; clone_size: .; j_call: TRBJ2-7; d_call: TRBD2; v_call: TRBV5-1
cdr3_nt: TGTGCCAGCAGCTTAGCAGGAGGGGGCAACGGCTACACCTTC; cdr3_aa: CASSLAGGGNGYTF; clone_size: few; j_call: TRBJ1-2; d_call: TRBD1; v_call: TRBV7-9
cdr3_nt: TGTGCCAGCAGTGCGGGACAGGGGAGCGGGCATAGCAATCAGCCCCAGCATTTT; cdr3_aa: CASSAGQGSGHSNQPQHF; clone_size: .; j_call: TRBJ1-5; d_call: TRBD1; v_call: TRBV6-1
cdr3_nt: TGCGCCAGCAGCTTGGAGTACACCGGACAGGGTTGGAATGAGCAGTTCTTC; cdr3_aa: CASSLEYTGQGWNEQFF; clone_size: .; j_call: TRBJ2-1; d_call: TRBD1; v_call: TRBV5-1
cdr3_nt: TGCGCCAGCAGCCATATAGGGCTAGCGGGGGGGTCCCTAAATGAGCAGTTCTTC; cdr3_aa: CASSHIGLAGGSLNEQFF; clone_size: .; j_call: TRBJ2-1; d_call: TRBD2; v_call: TRBV4-1
cdr3_nt: TGTGCCAGCAGCTTCCGCGGGGCTAATGAAAAACTGTTTTTT; cdr3_aa: CASSFRGANEKLFF; clone_size: .; j_call: TRBJ1-4; d_call: .; v_call: TRBV7-9
cdr3_nt: TGTGCCAGCAGTCCCCTTAGCGGGGGGGCAAAGGGTGAGCAGTTCTTC; cdr3_aa: CASSPLSGGAKGEQFF; clone_size: once; j_call: TRBJ2-1; d_call: TRBD2; v_call: TRBV2
cdr3_nt: TGCGCCAGCGCTCGGGACTACCCCACAGATACGCAGTATTTT; cdr3_aa: CASARDYPTDTQYF; clone_size: .; j_call: TRBJ2-3; d_call: TRBD2; v_call: TRBV5-1
cdr3_nt: TGTGCCAGCAGTGAAGCTTACGGGGTTAATTCACCCCTCCACTTT; cdr3_aa: CASSEAYGVNSPLHF; clone_size: once; j_call: TRBJ1-6; d_call: .; v_call: TRBV6-1
cdr3_nt: TGTGCCAGCAGTGAAGCGGGGGGGGACGCTTTCTTT; cdr3_aa: CASSEAGGDAFF; clone_size: .; j_call: TRBJ1-1; d_call: .; v_call: TRBV2
cdr3_nt: TGTGCCAGCAGTTGGACAGGCAGCTATGGCTACACCTTC; cdr3_aa: CASSWTGSYGYTF; clone_size: once; j_call: TRBJ1-2; d_call: TRBD1; v_call: TRBV28
cdr3_nt: TGTGCCATCGGTACAGGGGACACTACTAACTATGGCTACACCTTC; cdr3_aa: CAIGTGDTTNYGYTF; clone_size: .; j_call: TRBJ1-2; d_call: TRBD1; v_call: TRBV10-3
cdr3_nt: TGTGCCAGCAGTTACTCTCCGGGACAGGGAAAGACCCAGTACTTC; cdr3_aa: CASSYSPGQGKTQYF; clone_size: .; j_call: TRBJ2-5; d_call: TRBD1; v_call: TRBV6-6